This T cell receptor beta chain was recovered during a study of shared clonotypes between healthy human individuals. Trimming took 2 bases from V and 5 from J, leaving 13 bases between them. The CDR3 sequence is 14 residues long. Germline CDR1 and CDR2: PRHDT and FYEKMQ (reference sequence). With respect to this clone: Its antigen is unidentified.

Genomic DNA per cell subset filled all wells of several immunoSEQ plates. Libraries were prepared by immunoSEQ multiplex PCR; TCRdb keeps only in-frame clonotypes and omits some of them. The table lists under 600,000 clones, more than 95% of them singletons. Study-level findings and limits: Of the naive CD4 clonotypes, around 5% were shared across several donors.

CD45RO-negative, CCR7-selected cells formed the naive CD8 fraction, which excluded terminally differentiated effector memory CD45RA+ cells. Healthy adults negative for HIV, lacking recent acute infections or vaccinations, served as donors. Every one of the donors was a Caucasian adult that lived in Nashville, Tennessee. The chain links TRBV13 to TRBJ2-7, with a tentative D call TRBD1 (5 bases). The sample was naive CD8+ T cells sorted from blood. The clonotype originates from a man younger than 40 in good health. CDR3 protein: CASSLFPGQNEQYF. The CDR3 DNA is TGTGCCAGCAGCTTATTTCCAGGGCAGAACGAGCAGTACTTC.